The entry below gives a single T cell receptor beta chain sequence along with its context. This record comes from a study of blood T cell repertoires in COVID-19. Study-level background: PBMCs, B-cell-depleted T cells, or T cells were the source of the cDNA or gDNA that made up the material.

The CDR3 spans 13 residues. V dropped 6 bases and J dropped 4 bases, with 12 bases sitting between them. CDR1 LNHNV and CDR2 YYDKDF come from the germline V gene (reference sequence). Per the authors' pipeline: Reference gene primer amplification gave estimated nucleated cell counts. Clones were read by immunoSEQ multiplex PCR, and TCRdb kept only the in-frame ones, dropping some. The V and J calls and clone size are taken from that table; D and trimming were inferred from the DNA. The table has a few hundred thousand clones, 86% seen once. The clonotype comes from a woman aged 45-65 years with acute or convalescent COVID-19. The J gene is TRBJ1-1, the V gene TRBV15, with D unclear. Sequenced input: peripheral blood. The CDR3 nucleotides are TGTGCCACCAGTTATACAGAAATCACTGAAGCTTTCTTT. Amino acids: CATSYTEITEAFF.